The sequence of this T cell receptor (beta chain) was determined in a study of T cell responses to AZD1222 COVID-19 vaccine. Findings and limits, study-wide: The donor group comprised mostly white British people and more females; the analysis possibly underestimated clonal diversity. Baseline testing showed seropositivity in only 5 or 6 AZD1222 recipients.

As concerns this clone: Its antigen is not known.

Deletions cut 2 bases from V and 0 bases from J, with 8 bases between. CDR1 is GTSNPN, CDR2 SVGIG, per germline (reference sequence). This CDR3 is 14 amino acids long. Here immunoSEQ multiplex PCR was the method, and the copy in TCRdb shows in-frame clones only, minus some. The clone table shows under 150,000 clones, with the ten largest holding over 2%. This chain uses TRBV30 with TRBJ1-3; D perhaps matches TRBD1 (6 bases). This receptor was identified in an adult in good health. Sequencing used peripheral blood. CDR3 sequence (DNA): TGTGCCTGGAGTATGACAGGCTCTGGAAACACCATATATTTT. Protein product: CAWSMTGSGNTIYF.